The clone carrying this T cell receptor (beta chain) was recorded at least ten times. The data stem from a study of T cells after yellow fever vaccination. Generation of TCR cDNA used 5'RACE template switching (which added a universal primer site and UMIs). TCRdb analysed the 5' RACE reads with MiXCR anew, one entry per CDR3 protein. The data contain a few hundred thousand distinct CDR3 sequences, under 9% of them singletons. Sequencing used CD4+ T cells sorted from PBMCs, obtained 5 days after the yellow fever booster vaccination. The clonotype comes from a man aged 18-30 years who received the YFV17D yellow fever vaccine.

CDR3 loop: CASSFGGGELFF. CDR3 DNA sequence: TGTGCCAGCAGCTTTGGCGGGGGGGAGCTGTTTTTT. V and J are TRBV5-6 and TRBJ2-2; D is perhaps TRBD2 (5 bases). Per germline, CDR1 SGHDT and CDR2 YYEEEE. Deletions cut 2 bases from V and 8 bases from J, with 7 bases between. CDR3 length equals 12 residues. Variable domain in full (rest from reference TRBV5-6 and TRBJ2-2): DAGVTQSPTHLIKTRGQQVTLRCSPKSGHDTVSWYQQALGQGPQFIFQYYEEEERQRGNFPDRFSGHQFPNYSSELNVNALLLGDSALYLCASSFGGGELFFGEGSRLTVL.